The 29 T cell receptor beta chains below were found in one sample sequenced in a study of CD8+ T cells in alopecia areata. Once RNA had been extracted, it was reverse transcribed into cDNA to act as the sequencing template. Profiling relied on immunoSEQ multiplex PCR, and the TCRdb table lists in-frame clones only, not all of them. The profile shows about 130,000 clones, 45% to 60% of them singletons. Source: CD4+ T cells sorted from blood, taken at week 0. The receptors here all came from a human donor with alopecia areata.

This clone was seen only a few times. This chain connects TRBV4-3 to TRBJ2-3; no clear D. CDR1 is LGHNA, CDR2 YSLEER, per germline. The CDR3 is made up of 13 amino acids. Trimming removed 1 base at V and 5 bases at J, with 7 bases between. The CDR3 DNA follows: TGCGCCAGCAGCCAAGGGAAAATAGATACGCAGTATTTT. It codes for CASSQGKIDTQYF.

This clone appeared once. The rearrangement links TRBV4-3 to TRBJ2-1; D possibly corresponds to TRBD2 (5 bases). The ends were cut back, 0 bases at V and 9 bases at J, with 15 bases in the middle. Germline V gene sequence: CDR1 LGHNA, CDR2 YSLEER. The CDR3 spans 15 residues. For the CDR3, the DNA is TGCGCCAGCAGCCAAGACGCGCGGGCCCGGGTTGAGCAGTTCTTC. Residues: CASSQDARARVEQFF.

V is TRBV9 and J is TRBJ2-6, with 8 bases aligning to TRBD1. V shed 3 bases, J shed 4 bases, and the junction held 12 bases outside the gene matches. The CDR3 has 18 amino acids. Per germline, CDR1 SGDLS and CDR2 YYNGEE. In DNA form, the CDR3 reads TGTGCCAGCAGCGAGGGGACAGGTACCTGGTCCGGGGCCAACGTCCTGACTTTC. It translates to CASSEGTGTWSGANVLTF.

This clone has more than one count but fewer than ten. V gene TRBV30 combines with J gene TRBJ1-4, with TRBD1 as a possible D gene (5 bases). Trimming took off 7 bases at V and 8 bases at J, with 20 bases between the two ends. This CDR3 contains 14 residues. Germline assignment: CDR1 GTSNPN and CDR2 SVGIG (reference sequence). CDR3 sequence reads: CASGDDRLREKLFF. As DNA, the CDR3 is TGTGCCTCCGGTGATGACAGATTGAGGGAAAAACTGTTTTTT.

With respect to this clone: This specimen includes other DNA sequences encoding the same CDR3. This sequence joins TRBV5-1 and TRBJ2-1; D is ambiguous. The CDR3 has 14 residues. Looked up from germline, CDR1 is SGHRS and CDR2 is YFSETQ. V lost 1 base and J 5 bases, leaving 10 bases between the germline ends. The CDR3 loop is CASSLNTVNNEQFF. Written as DNA, the CDR3 is TGCGCCAGCAGCTTGAACACTGTGAACAATGAGCAGTTCTTC.

This clone came up a few times. The V and J genes are TRBV15 and TRBJ2-7; D uncertain. The CDR3 covers 13 residues. The germline CDR1 and CDR2 sequences are LNHNV and YYDKDF (reference sequence). V was shortened by 3 bases and J by 0 bases, with 6 bases between the two germline ends. CDR3: CATSRAGSYEQYF. In DNA, the CDR3 is TGTGCCACCAGCAGGGCAGGCTCCTACGAGCAGTACTTC.

A note on this clone: The junction and the germline gene differ at one end; a read error may be behind it. This chain uses TRBV4-2 with TRBJ1-4; 10 positions match TRBD1. Germline CDR1 LGHNA, CDR2 YNFKEQ. The CDR3 is made up of 13 amino acids. Here the CDR3 DNA reads TGTGCCAGCAGCCAGGACAAAGCCGGGACAGGGGTTTTT. Its translation is CASSQDKAGTGVF.

The CDR3 spells CASSAGQGALEQYF. The DNA for the CDR3 is TGCGCCAGCAGCGCGGGACAGGGGGCGCTTGAGCAGTACTTC. The J gene is TRBJ2-7, the V gene TRBV5-1; 12 bases align to TRBD1. The CDR3 has 14 residues. Per germline, CDR1 SGHRS and CDR2 YFSETQ. Unmatched junction bases numbered 6, after V lost 4 bases and J lost 7 bases.

CDR3 nucleotides: TGTGCCAGCTCGCCTGAGGACACAGATACGCAGTATTTT. Translation gives CASSPEDTDTQYF. The chain recombines TRBV18 with TRBJ2-3; D is uncertain. The V gene's germline CDR1 is KGHSH and CDR2 LQKENI. The V end lost 6 bases, the J end lost 2 bases, and 9 bases lay between the germline ends. This CDR3 is 13 amino acids long. The whole variable domain, remainder taken from reference TRBV18 and TRBJ2-3, is NAGVMQNPRHLVRRRGQEARLRCSPMKGHSHVYWYRQLPEEGLKFMVYLQKENIIDESGMPKERFSAEFPKEGPSILRIQQVVRGDSAAYFCASSPEDTDTQYFGPGTRLTVL.

In its sample, this clone was seen once. The chain uses TRBV9 and TRBJ1-2; the D is unclear. Germline V gives CDR1 SGDLS, CDR2 YYNGEE. The CDR3 contains 16 residues. The V gene lost 0 bases and the J gene lost 2 bases, with 14 bases spanning the gap. CDR3: CASSVETQGRNYGYTF. CDR3 sequence (DNA): TGTGCCAGCAGCGTAGAAACACAAGGAAGAAACTATGGCTACACCTTC.

The chain has TRBV7-9 and TRBJ2-5; 7 positions agree with TRBD1. Germline V gene sequence: CDR1 SEHNR, CDR2 FQNEAQ (reference sequence). The CDR3 is 14 residues long. V lost 4 bases, J lost 3 bases, and 5 bases stayed unmatched. CDR3 in DNA: TGTGCCAGCAGCTCTCGTACAGGGGAAGAGACCCAGTACTTC. Translation gives CASSSRTGEETQYF.

In this sample, this clone turned up a few times. The rearrangement joins TRBV18 to TRBJ2-5; D gene uncertain. CDR1 and CDR2 from the germline V gene are KGHSH and LQKENI. Deletions cut 6 bases from V and 1 base from J, with 12 bases between. The CDR3 spans 14 residues. Written as DNA, the CDR3 is TGTGCCAGCTCCCCGGAAGCGACCCAAGAGACCCAGTACTTC. Its protein is CASSPEATQETQYF.

This clone was detected only once. J is TRBJ2-5 and V is TRBV5-1; no clear D. This CDR3 comprises 14 residues. V was pared by 0 bases and J by 2 bases, with 8 bases between. Germline CDR1 and CDR2: SGHRS and YFSETQ. The CDR3 loop is CASSLDPVQETQYF. Written as DNA, the CDR3 is TGCGCCAGCAGCTTGGACCCCGTTCAAGAGACCCAGTACTTC.

The chain combines TRBV6-1 with TRBJ2-7; either TRBD1 or TRBD2 may supply D (5 bases each). The V and J ends lost 4 bases and 2 bases respectively, with 18 bases between them. Germline V lookup: CDR1 MNHNS, CDR2 SASEGT. The CDR3 is 16 residues long. The chain's CDR3 is CASSVWDGGIPYEQYF. The DNA of the CDR3 is TGTGCCAGCAGTGTGTGGGACGGCGGCATTCCCTACGAGCAGTACTTC.

The chain links TRBV5-1 to TRBJ2-7; tentative D call: TRBD1 (6 bases). The CDR3 is made up of 14 amino acids. CDR1 and CDR2 (germline): SGHRS, YFSETQ. The V gene lost 4 bases and the J gene lost 4 bases, with 15 bases spanning the gap. For the CDR3, the DNA is TGCGCCAGCAGCGCGTATAACAGGGCGTACGAGCAGTACTTC. Its protein product is CASSAYNRAYEQYF.

There are a few counts of this clone. The rearrangement links TRBV18 to TRBJ1-5; TRBD1 matches at 7 bases. The CDR3 length is 14 residues. Trimming took 5 bases from V and 4 from J; bases not matched to a gene: 5. The germline gives CDR1 KGHSH, CDR2 LQKENI. CDR3 in amino acids: CASSRQGPNQPQHF. CDR3 in DNA: TGTGCCAGCTCAAGACAGGGACCAAATCAGCCCCAGCATTTT. Full variable domain (outside the CDR3, taken from reference TRBV18 and TRBJ1-5): NAGVMQNPRHLVRRRGQEARLRCSPMKGHSHVYWYRQLPEEGLKFMVYLQKENIIDESGMPKERFSAEFPKEGPSILRIQQVVRGDSAAYFCASSRQGPNQPQHFGDGTRLSIL.

The genes are TRBV25-1 and TRBJ2-3; D call uncertain. Germline V gene lookup returns CDR1 MGHDK and CDR2 SYGVNS. Deletions cut 3 bases from V and 6 bases from J, with 7 bases between. The CDR3 sequence is 12 residues long. The CDR3 reads CASSDLRDTQYF. CDR3 nucleotide sequence: TGTGCCAGCAGTGACTTAAGGGATACGCAGTATTTT. The entire variable domain, with the rest obtained from reference TRBV25-1 and TRBJ2-3, is as follows: EADIYQTPRYLVIGTGKKITLECSQTMGHDKMYWYQQDPGMELHLIHYSYGVNSTEKGDLSSESTVSRIRTEHFPLTLESARPSHTSQYLCASSDLRDTQYFGPGTRLTVL.

The table lists this clone with a few counts. This chain uses TRBV19 with TRBJ2-2; no reliable D call. V lost 4 bases and J 7 bases, leaving 7 bases between the germline ends. Germline CDR1 is LNHDA and CDR2 is SQIVND (reference sequence). The CDR3 contains 12 residues. CDR3 nucleotides: TGTGCCAGTAGTACTAGATTCGGGGAGCTGTTTTTT. Translated, it gives CASSTRFGELFF.

The chain is built from TRBV6-5 and TRBJ2-7, with 9 bases identical to TRBD2. CDR3 length: 13 amino acids. The V and J ends lost 8 bases and 3 bases, in that order; junction bases with no gene match: 5. Germline V gene lookup returns CDR1 MNHEY and CDR2 SVGAGI. This CDR3 is CASQVRGGYEQYF. In DNA, the CDR3 is TGTGCCAGCCAGGTGCGGGGGGGCTACGAGCAGTACTTC.

The chain is built from TRBV4-3 and TRBJ1-2; the D gene is possibly TRBD1 (6 bases). V lost 2 bases and J 1 base, leaving 14 bases between the germline ends. Germline values: CDR1 LGHNA, CDR2 YSLEER. This CDR3 has 16 residues. The chain's CDR3 is CASSQYTGANNYGYTF. The CDR3 nucleotides read TGCGCCAGCAGCCAATACACGGGGGCCAATAACTATGGCTACACCTTC.

This clone was recorded once. The gene calls are TRBV7-2 and TRBJ1-5; D is undetermined. CDR3 length equals 12 residues. Between the trimmed V and J ends, which lost 1 base and 12 bases, there was a span of 10 bases. CDR1 is SGHTA, CDR2 FQGNSA, per germline. CDR3 amino acids: CASSLVGSDQHF. The CDR3 region has the DNA TGTGCCAGCAGCTTAGTGGGGAGCGACCAGCATTTT.

J is TRBJ2-1 and V is TRBV7-3; D unresolved. V was trimmed by 5 bases and J by 4 bases, leaving 9 bases between them. Germline V gene lookup returns CDR1 SGHTA and CDR2 FQGTGA. The CDR3 has 13 amino acids. The CDR3 DNA sequence: TGTGCCAGCAGCCAAGATGATTACAATGAGCAGTTCTTC. This gives the protein CASSQDDYNEQFF.

This chain links TRBV27 with TRBJ1-5; D uncertain. Germline V gene data show CDR1 as MNHEY and CDR2 as SMNVEV (reference sequence). This CDR3 spans 14 amino acids. Trimming pared 2 bases from V and 2 bases from J, leaving 7 bases between. CDR3 in amino acids: CASSLREGNQPQHF. CDR3 bases: TGTGCCAGCAGTTTAAGGGAGGGCAATCAGCCCCAGCATTTT.

In its sample, this clone was seen a few times. The chain employs TRBV7-2 and TRBJ2-7; D remains ambiguous. CDR3 size: 12 residues. Germline V gene sequence: CDR1 SGHTA, CDR2 FQGNSA. The ends were cut back, 5 bases at V and 4 bases at J, with 9 bases in the middle. CDR3 sequence reads: CASSAVGYEQYF. In DNA, the CDR3 is TGTGCCAGCAGCGCAGTAGGGTACGAGCAGTACTTC.

The J gene is TRBJ2-5, the V gene TRBV30, with 10 bases lining up with TRBD1. From germline, CDR1 is GTSNPN and CDR2 SVGIG (reference sequence). The CDR3 consists of 13 residues. The trim removed 8 bases at V and 5 bases at J, leaving 8 bases unmatched. CDR3 loop: CAGGTGVFETQYF. As DNA, the CDR3 is TGTGCCGGGGGGACAGGGGTGTTCGAGACCCAGTACTTC. The full variable domain, completed using reference TRBV30 and TRBJ2-5, is SQTIHQWPATLVQPVGSPLSLECTVEGTSNPNLYWYRQAAGRGLQLLFYSVGIGQISSEVPQNLSASRPQDRQFILSSKKLLLSDSGFYLCAGGTGVFETQYFGPGTRLLVL.

This clone came up a few times. The rearrangement uses TRBV2 and TRBJ2-7, with a tentative D call TRBD1 (6 bases). The CDR3 covers 13 residues. From germline, CDR1 is SNHLY and CDR2 FYNNEI. Trimming stripped 2 bases from V and 5 bases from J, with 10 bases between. The CDR3 spells CASSEIQGHEQYF. CDR3 nucleotides: TGTGCCAGCAGTGAAATACAGGGCCACGAGCAGTACTTC. Full variable domain (rest looked up from reference TRBV2 and TRBJ2-7): EPEVTQTPSHQVTQMGQEVILRCVPISNHLYFYWYRQILGQKVEFLVSFYNNEISEKSEIFDDQFSVERPDGSNFTLKIRSTKLEDSAMYFCASSEIQGHEQYFGPGTRLTVT.

This clone was recorded once. The genes are TRBV5-1 and TRBJ2-7, with a weak D call TRBD1 (6 bases). Trimming pared 0 bases from V and 5 bases from J, leaving 12 bases between. CDR1 and CDR2 from the germline V gene are SGHRS and YFSETQ. The CDR3 has 14 amino acids. This chain's CDR3 is CASSLVLGADEQYF. The CDR3 DNA reads TGCGCCAGCAGCTTGGTTCTGGGGGCGGACGAGCAGTACTTC. Full variable domain (missing parts from reference TRBV5-1 and TRBJ2-7): KAGVTQTPRYLIKTRGQQVTLSCSPISGHRSVSWYQQTPGQGLQFLFEYFSETQRNKGNFPGRFSGRQFSNSRSEMNVSTLELGDSALYLCASSLVLGADEQYFGPGTRLTVT.

The chain employs TRBV28 and TRBJ2-3; 10 nucleotides line up with TRBD1. The CDR3 loop spans 18 amino acids. Germline-derived CDR1 and CDR2 are MDHEN and SYDVKM. J was trimmed by 1 base and V by 3 bases; bases with no gene match: 10. In DNA form, the CDR3 reads TGTGCCAGCAGTTTGCTAACACCCGGGACAGGGGGCACAGATACGCAGTATTTT. Protein: CASSLLTPGTGGTDTQYF.

The chain recombines TRBV10-3 with TRBJ2-5; perhaps TRBD1 as D (5 bases). This CDR3 is built from 13 residues. V lost 11 bases and J lost 5, with 18 bases in between. Germline CDR1 is ENHRY and CDR2 is SYGVKD. The CDR3 sequence: CASKGRVGETQYF. Here the CDR3 DNA reads TGTGCCTCCAAGGGCAGGGTTGGGGAGACCCAGTACTTC.